Each of the 3 T cell receptor beta chains below was sequenced from the same sample in a study of cytomegalovirus exposure and HLA in healthy donors (dated by TCRdb to 2015 to 2018). The library was built by means of the immunoSEQ multiplex PCR assay. The multiplex PCR relied on a mix of 60 forward primers for TCR Vbeta segments and 13 reverse primers for TCR Jbeta segments. Here the immuneACCESS table is served through TCRdb, limited to in-frame sequences with V and J called. Missing clones are a known gap in these copies; in checked studies unresolved V genes cover under half, and the rest lacks a known reason. The sample has about 130,000 clones on record, roughly 70% of them singletons. Roughly 4% of the sample lies in the top ten. Sample: PBMCs. The receptors were gathered from a man in his late teens or twenties in good health and CMV-seropositive.

The rearrangement uses TRBV11-2 and TRBJ1-1; 8 bases fit TRBD1. Germline loops: CDR1 SGHAT, CDR2 FQNNGV. Trimming cost V 5 bases and J 4 bases; bases outside gene matches: 3. This CDR3 is built from 13 residues. As DNA, the CDR3 is TGTGCCAGCAGCCGCGACAGGGGCACTGAAGCTTTCTTT. Its protein product is CASSRDRGTEAFF. The whole variable domain, filled in from reference TRBV11-2 and TRBJ1-1, reads EAGVAQSPRYKIIEKRQSVAFWCNPISGHATLYWYQQILGQGPKLLIQFQNNGVVDDSQLPKDRFSAERLKGVDSTLKIQPAKLEDSAVYLCASSRDRGTEAFFGQGTRLTVV.

V is TRBV14 and J is TRBJ1-6; tentative D call: TRBD1 (5 bases). Trimming shortened V by 0 bases and J by 1 base, and 16 bases separated the two germline ends. The CDR3 loop spans 19 amino acids. Germline V gene sequence: CDR1 SGHDN, CDR2 FVKESK. CDR3 in amino acids: CASSQDRRGIGSYNSPLHF. Here the CDR3 DNA reads TGTGCCAGCAGCCAAGATCGGCGGGGGATAGGGTCCTATAATTCACCCCTCCACTTT.

V is TRBV21-1 and J is TRBJ1-1; TRBD1, the table's D call, was not compared with the DNA. TRBV21-1 is classified as a pseudogene. The CDR3 length is 15 residues. Here the CDR3 reads CATDPRLFCVTEAFF. The DNA of the CDR3 is TGTGCCACAGACCCCAGGCTGTTTTGTGTCACTGAAGCTTTCTTT.